The rows below give T cell receptor beta chains drawn from one sample of a study of blood T cell repertoires in COVID-19. TCRdb's copy holds only in-frame clones and misses some; the assay was immunoSEQ multiplex PCR. The sample includes 250,000 to 300,000 clones, roughly 90% of them seen just once. The sample taken for sequencing was peripheral blood. The receptors come from a woman aged 45-60 years who had recovered from COVID-19. CDR3s include the opening cysteine and the closing phenylalanine or tryptophan. Fields, in order: D gene, V gene, J gene, clone size, CDR3 length, CDR3 DNA, CDR3 protein. A D gene is named only where the DNA matches it firmly. Rows give clone size only sometimes, using once, few, many, or a class for an expanded clone.

D gene: -
V gene: TRBV12-5
J gene: TRBJ1-1
clone size: -
CDR3 length: 16
CDR3 DNA: TGTGCTAGTGGTTTCGGGGGTGTTGGGCGGGGTACTGAAGCTTTCTTT
CDR3 protein: CASGFGGVGRGTEAFF

D gene: TRBD1
V gene: TRBV28
J gene: TRBJ2-3
clone size: -
CDR3 length: 16
CDR3 DNA: TGTGCCAGCAGTCCAACGACAGGGTTGGGCACAGATACGCAGTATTTT
CDR3 protein: CASSPTTGLGTDTQYF

D gene: -
V gene: TRBV11-2
J gene: TRBJ1-1
clone size: -
CDR3 length: 15
CDR3 DNA: TGTGCCAGCAGCTTAGCAGGCGCTATGAACACTGAAGCTTTCTTT
CDR3 protein: CASSLAGAMNTEAFF

D gene: TRBD1
V gene: TRBV11-2
J gene: TRBJ2-4
clone size: -
CDR3 length: 12
CDR3 DNA: TGTGCCACTCGCAGACAGGGGAACATTCAGTACTTC
CDR3 protein: CATRRQGNIQYF

D gene: -
V gene: TRBV5-4
J gene: TRBJ1-1
clone size: -
CDR3 length: 14
CDR3 DNA: TGTGCCAGCAGACCGCGTGGGCCCAACACTGAAGCTTTCTTT
CDR3 protein: CASRPRGPNTEAFF

D gene: TRBD1
V gene: TRBV6-7
J gene: TRBJ1-1
clone size: -
CDR3 length: 15
CDR3 DNA: TGTGCCAGCGCTACAGGGGGCCGTGTGGCGACTGAAGCTTTCTTT
CDR3 protein: CASATGGRVATEAFF

D gene: -
V gene: TRBV19
J gene: TRBJ1-1
clone size: -
CDR3 length: 15
CDR3 DNA: TGTGCCAGTGGGGTACGACAGACGTATAACACTGAAGCTTTCTTT
CDR3 protein: CASGVRQTYNTEAFF

D gene: TRBD2
V gene: TRBV5-1
J gene: TRBJ2-3
clone size: -
CDR3 length: 14
CDR3 DNA: TGCGCCAGCAGCTTCTTAGCGGGAGTAGATACGCAGTATTTT
CDR3 protein: CASSFLAGVDTQYF

D gene: TRBD1
V gene: TRBV5-1
J gene: TRBJ2-7
clone size: few
CDR3 length: 15
CDR3 DNA: TGCGCCAGCAGCTCGGGACAGACAACTAAAGGCGAGCAGTACTTC
CDR3 protein: CASSSGQTTKGEQYF

D gene: TRBD1
V gene: TRBV5-4
J gene: TRBJ1-4
clone size: few
CDR3 length: 16
CDR3 DNA: TGTGCCAGCAGCCGTAGTGGGACAGGGGTCGGCGAAAAACTGTTTTTT
CDR3 protein: CASSRSGTGVGEKLFF